This T cell receptor (beta chain) emerged from a study of shared clonotypes between healthy human individuals (dated by TCRdb to 2018 to 2021). With regard to the full study: The cohort included a few men and a couple of women between 18 and 49 years of age. To estimate repertoire size and how much clonotypes are shared between individuals, the study performed deep sequencing of blood TCR repertoires from 4 to 6 healthy adults. Leukapheresis yielded between about 0.94 and 9.5 billion PBMCs per donor. For each donor, CD4 naive and CD4 memory were each given three plates, CD8 naive was given two plates, and CD8 memory was given one plate. To increase sequencing depth and limit assay-specific biases, TCR repertoire library preparation and sequencing were carried out by different laboratories using diverse techniques.

Donors were healthy HIV-negative adults with no recently reported acute infections or vaccinations. Every donor was a Caucasian adult living in Nashville, Tennessee, USA. The CD8 memory samples were a combination of magnetically selected CD45RO+ cells and CCR7-negative CD45RA+ effector memory (TemRA) cells. After blood collection by leukapheresis, PBMCs were isolated using Ficoll-Histopaque density gradient centrifugation and then cryopreserved in the vapor phase of liquid nitrogen. Purity and quantity of every magnetically sorted T cell population were checked by analytical flow cytometry. Genomic DNA was isolated from each sorted fraction and quantified by UV absorbance on a Nanodrop 2000c. On this clone: Its antigen is still unknown. There are no base qualities to consult, and no much larger clone falls within one base.

Measured from the cysteine to the phenylalanine, the CDR3 is 14 residues long. Left in the record is the CDR3 DNA by itself, 42 bases read in frame from the first base. CDR1 and CDR2, looked up from the germline V gene (reference sequence), are SGHNT and YYREEE. V loses 0 bases, J loses 1 base, and the germline ends lie 6 bases apart. TCR CDR3 regions were amplified from genomic DNA by multiplex PCR using the deep immunoSEQ assay. Extracted genomic DNA from each cell subset was distributed evenly across all wells of several immunoSEQ 96-well plates, and each plate was treated as a replicate. For sorted subsets, around 200 ng genomic DNA, equal to approximately 30,000 T cell genomes, was loaded into each replicate PCR. The purified libraries were quantified using a Qubit 3.0 fluorometer, sized with a Bioanalyzer 2100, and then quantified again using the KAPA Library Quantification kit. Every immunoSEQ 96-well plate was sequenced on a separate single-read 150-cycle Illumina NextSeq 550 flow cell. As for the authors' bioinformatics: Because the immunoSEQ output held only junctional sequences and lacked quality scores, the filtering could not match the filtering applied to full-length reads. Sequences were annotated with PyIR, a Python wrapper for IgBLAST v1.9, using IMGT germline references to assign V/J genes and CDR3. Reads were removed for weak V/J assignments (E-value above 1e-6), missing CDR3, stop codons, out-of-frame junctions, or ambiguous translated residues. V3J clonotypes were defined as sequences sharing an identical inferred V gene, J gene, and CDR3 amino acid sequence. Percentage overlap between repertoires was computed as shared unique clonotypes divided by the size of the smaller repertoire. Repertoire richness was assessed with RTK rarefaction, the Chao1 estimator, and Recon v2.1 estimates of unobserved clonotypes. Generation probabilities for all TCRbeta clonotypes obtained by the gDNA method from a handful of donors were computed using OLGA. TCRdb stores this immuneACCESS table with in-frame sequences only. Part of the clones is absent; in the studies checked, under half of the shortfall reflects unresolved V genes, and no reason is known for the rest. V, J and clone size are taken as reported in that table, and D and trimming were inferred from the DNA itself. The table for this sample lists roughly 410,000 clones; 96% of them were counted only once. The leading ten clones occupy approximately 0.32% of the sample.

Results the study describes overall, beyond this receptor: Only blood was sampled, and tissue TCR repertoires likely differ from those in blood. Compared with non-shared clonotypes, clonotypes shared by all four sorted-subset donors had higher generation probabilities. Estimated clonotype richness was generally larger for naive than for memory subsets. Across a handful of donors, approximately 5% of naive CD4, over 3% of naive CD8, 2.3% of memory CD4, and roughly 0.4% of memory CD8 clonotypes were shared. The genetic and exposure-history diversity represented was limited by the small number of donors. Rarefaction of sorted-subset datasets indicated incomplete sequencing despite the large sequencing depth. Pairwise subsampling led to the expectation that sequencing depth would affect the degree of clonotype sharing among donors.

The clonotype was recovered from a man aged 25-45 years in good health. The sequenced material came from memory CD8+ T cells sorted from blood. According to the study, the label for this sample's cell subset or site signals: CD45RO+ cells pooled with CCR7-negative TemRA cells. The rearranged chain carries TRBV5-4 and TRBJ2-3; TRBD2 is a possible D gene, resting on 6 matching bases. The CDR3 region has the sequence CASSLERGTDTQYF. The nucleotide sequence reads TGTGCCAGCAGCTTGGAGCGGGGCACAGATACGCAGTATTTT.